The TCR beta chain under discussion was sequenced for a study of T cells in women clearing cervical HPV infection. In the study overall: Only a few women had HLA typing results available. General study results and limits: T-cell numbers per sample were unknown and may explain richness differences. TRBV6-7 abundance was lower in cases than controls (roughly 0.11% versus 0.16%).

CDR1 is LNHDA, CDR2 SQIVND, per germline (reference sequence). There are 14 residues in the CDR3. V lost 7 bases to trimming and J lost 3 bases; unmatched junction nucleotides: 6. The protocol was immunoSEQ multiplex PCR, while the TCRdb copy is restricted to in-frame clones and leaves out a portion. This sample's clone table lists about 41,000 clones. Details on this clone: Its specificity is unknown. The read ends 3 residues before the CDR3 terminus; that terminus is restored from the germline J gene.

This sequence was found in a woman aged 18 to 75 with a cervical HPV16 infection that either progressed to CIN3+ or cleared (not recorded which). Sequenced input: blood buffy coat. The rearrangement uses TRBV19 and TRBJ2-3; TRBD2 agrees at 8 bases. CDR3 bases read: TGTGCCAGTAAGGAAAGCGGGAGTACAGATACG. Its protein product is CASKESGSTDT. The entire CDR3 protein reads CASKESGSTDTQYF.